This T cell receptor beta chain was identified in a study of blood T cell repertoires in COVID-19. Study context: PBMCs, B-cell-depleted T cells, or T cells were the source of the cDNA or gDNA that made up the material.

This clone turned up a few times. While infection was still active, Seattle patients were enrolled and then followed longitudinally. This CDR3 contains 13 residues. V dropped 8 bases and J dropped 3 bases, with 11 bases sitting between them. Germline CDR1 and CDR2: SGHTA and FQGNSA. Authors' methods: Estimated nucleated cell counts came from reference gene primer amplification. The data were produced by immunoSEQ multiplex PCR, yet TCRdb's version contains in-frame clones alone and is incomplete. The D gene and trimming were derived from the DNA, and the V and J assignments and clone size from that table. The table shows approximately 190,000 clones, with about four fifths occurring only once.

The receptor was derived from a woman between 55 and 75 years old with COVID-19, enrolled during active disease. Sequenced input: peripheral blood. J is TRBJ1-3 and V is TRBV7-2; D not resolved. Written as DNA, the CDR3 is TGTGCCAGCTCAGCGGGTCTTGGAAACACCATATATTTT. This gives the protein CASSAGLGNTIYF.